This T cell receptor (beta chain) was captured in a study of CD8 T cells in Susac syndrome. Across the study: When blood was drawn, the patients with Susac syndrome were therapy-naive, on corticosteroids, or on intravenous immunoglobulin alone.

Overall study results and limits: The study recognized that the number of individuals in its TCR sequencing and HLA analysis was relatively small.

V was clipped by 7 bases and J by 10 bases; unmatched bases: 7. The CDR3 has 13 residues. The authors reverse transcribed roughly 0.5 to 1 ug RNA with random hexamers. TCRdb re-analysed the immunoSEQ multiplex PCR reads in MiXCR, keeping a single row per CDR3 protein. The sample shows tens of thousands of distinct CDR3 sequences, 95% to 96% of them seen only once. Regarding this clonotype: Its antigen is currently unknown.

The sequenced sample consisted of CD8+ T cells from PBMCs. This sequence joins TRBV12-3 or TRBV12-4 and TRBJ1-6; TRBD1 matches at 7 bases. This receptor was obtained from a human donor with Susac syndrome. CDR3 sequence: CASTPGQPSPLHF. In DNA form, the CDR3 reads TGTGCCAGCACCCCGGGACAGCCCTCACCCCTCCACTTT.